Reported below is one T cell receptor (beta chain). The count of this clone is one. Its antigen remains unidentified. Qualities for individual bases were not recorded, and no much larger clone is one base off. The collaborating institutions used their own protocols to collect whole blood in K2EDTA tubes. For TCRbeta analysis, collaborators shipped samples in one of three forms: frozen whole blood, isolated PBMCs, or DNA extracted from either of those sample types. TCRbeta CDR3 regions were amplified from genomic DNA by means of the immunoSEQ Assay, a bias-controlled multiplex PCR. The source study handled its data this way. The number of nucleated cells in each sample was estimated from the amplification of reference gene primers within the assay. To quantify the absolute abundance of each unique TCRbeta CDR3 rearrangement, sequence reads were collapsed and filtered. For each sample, productive Simpson clonality was calculated by taking the square root of Simpson's diversity index across productive rearrangements. TCRdb took over this immuneACCESS table, retaining in-frame rearrangements with V and J assigned. Such tables are incomplete; in checked studies, under half of the missing clones stem from an unresolved V gene, and the remainder is unexplained. V, J and clone size are taken as reported in that table, and D and trimming were inferred from the DNA itself. In this sample the table shows about 130,000 clones, around 89% of which occur a single time. The ten largest clones add up to 18% of the sample.

The germline V gene (reference sequence) gives CDR1 as GTSNPN and CDR2 as SVGIG. V lost 2 bases and J lost 3 bases; the stretch between them is 13 bases long. The CDR3 spans 14 residues, from the cysteine through the phenylalanine. The sequence is cut down to CDR3 DNA, 42 bases in frame from base 1. The sample is drawn from a study of blood T cell repertoires in COVID-19 (dated by TCRdb to 2020 to 2021). Context from the whole study: Samples from collaborators originated in the United States, Italy and Spain and spanned both the acute and convalescent phases of COVID-19. The material from the prospective study consisted of cDNA or gDNA derived from T cells, B-cell-depleted T cells, or PBMCs. Deeply sampled blood TCRbeta repertoires from subjects exposed to, actively infected with, or recovered from COVID-19 were included in the dataset. A freely available public database, intended as a resource for researchers studying the immune response to SARS-CoV-2, is where the repertoires were released. Samples were obtained from the ongoing ImmuneRACE study (first 160 participants) and from over 1,000 subjects provided by 6 global collaborators. A de-identified subject ID, COVID-19 status, age in years and sex were almost always included in the sample metadata. Where available, HLA class I and class II types were taken from metadata supplied by the sample provider and were not determined by assay-based typing.

The full study reports these points: The amount of clinical and demographic metadata varied by source and participant and was provided uncurated.

The chain couples TRBV30 to TRBJ1-1; the D gene assignment is ambiguous. The sequence derives from a man between 45 and 60 years old with active or convalescent COVID-19. Specimen: peripheral blood. The nucleotides are TGTGCCTGGAGTCCCTTCGAGGTGGACACTGAAGCTTTCTTT. It specifies CAWSPFEVDTEAFF. Full variable domain (CDR3 extended with the reference TRBV30 and TRBJ1-1 proteins): SQTIHQWPATLVQPVGSPLSLECTVEGTSNPNLYWYRQAAGRGLQLLFYSVGIGQISSEVPQNLSASRPQDRQFILSSKKLLLSDSGFYLCAWSPFEVDTEAFFGQGTRLTVV.